These 8 T cell receptor beta chains share one sample of origin, sequenced in a study of control samples from healthy donors and cancer patients. Only in-frame clones appear in the TCRdb table, and some are missing; sequencing was by immunoSEQ multiplex PCR. This table holds 65,000 to 75,000 clones, roughly 87% found once. The sequenced sample consisted of blood. The receptors here all came from a woman between 50 and 59 years old in good health.

The CDR3 loop reads CASSPQGYTGELFF. The CDR3 DNA sequence: TGTGCCAGCAGCCCCCAGGGTTACACCGGGGAGCTGTTTTTT. The chain recombines TRBV7-3 with TRBJ2-2; D is possibly TRBD1 (5 bases). The V gene's germline CDR1 is SGHTA and CDR2 FQGTGA. CDR3 length: 14 residues. Trimming took off 5 bases at V and 3 bases at J, with 10 bases between the two ends. Using reference TRBV7-3 and TRBJ2-2 for the parts outside the CDR3, the full variable domain is GAGVSQTPSNKVTEKGKYVELRCDPISGHTALYWYRQSLGQGPEFLIYFQGTGAADDSGLPNDRFFAVRPEGSVSTLKIQRTERGDSAVYLCASSPQGYTGELFFGEGSRLTVL.

CDR3 DNA: TGTGCCAGCGGGTCAAGCGAGACCCAGTACTTC. Protein product: CASGSSETQYF. The chain has TRBV12-3 or TRBV12-4 and TRBJ2-5; D is ambiguous. V was cut by 8 bases and J by 5 bases, with 9 bases left in between. CDR3 length: 11 amino acids.

The rearrangement uses TRBV29-1 and TRBJ1-4, with no clear D. Trimming removed 4 bases from V and 0 bases from J, with 15 bases in between. Germline CDR1 and CDR2: SQVTM and ANQGSEA. This CDR3 spans 16 amino acids. CDR3 bases: TGCAGCGTTGCCGAAGGCAGGACCGCAACTAATGAAAAACTGTTTTTT. Translating gives CSVAEGRTATNEKLFF.

Comment on this clone: The sample holds other DNA sequences that translate to the same CDR3. The gene calls are TRBV18 and TRBJ1-1; 7 nucleotides line up with TRBD1. The CDR3 has 14 residues. J gave up 0 bases and V 3 bases, and 1 base lay outside the gene matches. CDR1 and CDR2 from the germline V gene are KGHSH and LQKENI. As DNA, the CDR3 is TGTGCCAGCTCACCGACAGGGATGAACACTGAAGCTTTCTTT. Protein: CASSPTGMNTEAFF. Together with reference TRBV18 and TRBJ1-1, the CDR3 gives the full variable domain: NAGVMQNPRHLVRRRGQEARLRCSPMKGHSHVYWYRQLPEEGLKFMVYLQKENIIDESGMPKERFSAEFPKEGPSILRIQQVVRGDSAAYFCASSPTGMNTEAFFGQGTRLTVV.

The chain uses TRBV5-5 and TRBJ2-1, with D possibly TRBD2 on 6 matching bases. The CDR3 loop spans 15 amino acids. The germline CDR1 and CDR2 sequences are SGHKS and YYEKEE (reference sequence). Trimming cost V 2 bases and J 0 bases, with 9 bases left between them. The CDR3 bases are TGTGCCAGCAGCTTCGGGAGTAGCTCCTACAATGAGCAGTTCTTC. Translation gives CASSFGSSSYNEQFF.

J is TRBJ2-1 and V is TRBV7-6, with TRBD2 matching over 14 bases. Germline V gene data show CDR1 as SGHVS and CDR2 as FNYEAQ. The CDR3 runs to 18 residues. V gave up 1 base and J gave up 0 bases; unmatched junction bases: 2. In DNA form, the CDR3 reads TGTGCCAGCAGCTTAGTCGGGACTAGCGGGAGCTCCTACAATGAGCAGTTCTTC. Translation: CASSLVGTSGSSYNEQFF.

The rearrangement joins TRBV4-1 to TRBJ1-1; 7 nucleotides align to TRBD1. Per germline, CDR1 MGHRA and CDR2 YSYEKL. There are 16 residues in the CDR3. Unmatched junction bases numbered 9, after V lost 5 bases and J lost 0 bases. The CDR3, as DNA: TGCGCCAGCAGCTTCAACCCCCAGGGGGTGAACACTGAAGCTTTCTTT. It translates to CASSFNPQGVNTEAFF.

With respect to this clone: Other DNA variants within this sample encode the same CDR3. The chain combines TRBV29-1 with TRBJ2-6; D is unclear. This CDR3 region has 13 residues. Per the germline V gene, CDR1 is SQVTM and CDR2 is ANQGSEA. V lost 3 bases to trimming and J lost 0 bases, with 3 bases between them. CDR3 in DNA: TGCAGCGTTGACCCCTCTGGGGCCAACGTCCTGACTTTC. Its protein product is CSVDPSGANVLTF.